The clone carrying this TCR beta chain was observed a handful of times. The antigen is unknown. The CDR3 length is 16 residues. J gave up 4 bases and V 0 bases, and 8 bases lay outside the gene matches. Germline V gene sequence: CDR1 LGHNA, CDR2 YSLEER. Profiling that covered TCR beta VDJ and CDR3 relied on genomic DNA as its template. Via MiXCR, TCRdb re-called the reads, giving one row per CDR3 protein. The sample has about 220,000 distinct CDR3 sequences, 34% seen once. These data are taken from a study of CD8+CD57+ T cells in acquired aplastic anemia. Overall study context: The sorted CD4+ and CD8+ cells yielded an average around 3 ug of DNA. Healthy donor CD4+ samples were sequenced to a depth that averaged around 9.9 million reads. General study findings and limits: No significant patient-versus-control difference appeared in CD8+ Simpson's diversity. Patients and controls had in common twenty-nine CD8+ CDR3 sequences.

The TCR was taken from a human donor in good health, serving as a control. The sample comprised sorted CD4+, CD8+, or CD8+CD57+ T cells (not recorded which) from PBMCs. V usage is TRBV4-3 and J usage is TRBJ1-2; 7 nucleotides align to TRBD1. The CDR3 DNA follows: TGCGCCAGCAGCCAAGATTGGGCAGGGGGATTCTATGGCTACACCTTC. It codes for CASSQDWAGGFYGYTF.